Below are 30 T cell receptor beta chains sequenced from a single sample in a study of OX40 agonist ivuxolimab in advanced cancers. Profiling relied on immunoSEQ multiplex PCR, and the TCRdb table lists in-frame clones only, not all of them. Of roughly 76,000 clones listed, 75% to 90% are singletons. The sequences come from CD4+ or CD8+ T cells sorted from blood, collected in a trial of the OX40 agonist ivuxolimab. The receptors were sampled from an adult with an advanced solid tumor such as melanoma, head and neck, liver or kidney cancer.

The chain carries TRBV10-3 and TRBJ1-5; 7 bases agree with TRBD1. V lost 0 bases to trimming and J lost 6 bases; unmatched junction nucleotides: 8. The CDR3 is 16 residues long. Looked up from germline, CDR1 is ENHRY and CDR2 is SYGVKD. The CDR3 region is CAISESEGALSQPQHF. The CDR3 DNA reads as TGTGCCATCAGTGAGTCGGAGGGGGCCCTATCTCAGCCCCAGCATTTT.

The rearrangement uses TRBV15 and TRBJ1-5, with 9 nucleotides matching TRBD1. This CDR3 region has 15 residues. The germline V gene encodes CDR1 LNHNV and CDR2 YYDKDF (reference sequence). After removal of 2 bases from V and 6 bases from J, the junction contained 5 bases not matched to a gene. This chain's CDR3 is CATSRTGGAGQPQHF. The CDR3 DNA reads as TGTGCCACCAGCAGAACAGGGGGCGCGGGTCAGCCCCAGCATTTT.

V is TRBV6-1 and J is TRBJ1-4, with 8 nucleotides matching TRBD1. With 4 bases clipped from V and 4 bases from J, the junction kept 5 bases outside the gene matches. The germline V gene encodes CDR1 MNHNS and CDR2 SASEGT. The CDR3 has 15 residues. CDR3 amino acids: CASSGRQGYNEKLFF. CDR3 DNA sequence: TGTGCCAGCAGTGGTCGACAGGGGTATAATGAAAAACTGTTTTTT.

J is TRBJ1-2 and V is TRBV6-5, with unresolved D. CDR3 length: 13 amino acids. Trimming shortened V by 5 bases and J by 5 bases, and 12 bases separated the two germline ends. In germline, CDR1 is MNHEY, CDR2 SVGAGI. CDR3 nucleotides: TGTGCCAGCAGTGCCACAGAGATATATGGCTACACCTTC. It specifies CASSATEIYGYTF.

V is TRBV5-1 and J is TRBJ2-5; D call uncertain. From germline, CDR1 is SGHRS and CDR2 YFSETQ. V was clipped by 0 bases and J by 1 base, with 10 bases between them. The CDR3 sequence is 15 residues long. The CDR3 region is CASSLGGPIQETQYF. For the CDR3, the DNA is TGCGCCAGCAGCTTGGGTGGGCCCATCCAAGAGACCCAGTACTTC.

V gene TRBV6-4 combines with J gene TRBJ2-7, with unresolved D. CDR3 size: 12 residues. From germline, CDR1 is MRHNA and CDR2 SNTAGT. Trimming cost V 8 bases and J 3 bases, with 11 bases left between them. CDR3 sequence: CASECGRYEQYF. CDR3 nucleotides: TGTGCCAGCGAATGTGGCCGCTACGAGCAGTACTTC.

The chain couples TRBV6-1 to TRBJ2-3; possibly TRBD1 for D (6 bases). Germline V lookup: CDR1 MNHNS, CDR2 SASEGT. The CDR3 is 13 amino acids. V was shortened by 0 bases and J by 7 bases, with 8 bases between the two germline ends. DNA of the CDR3: TGTGCCAGCAGTGAAGCTCAGGGGAATACGCAGTATTTT. Its protein product is CASSEAQGNTQYF.

J is TRBJ2-5 and V is TRBV5-1, with D possibly being TRBD2 (6 bases). CDR1 and CDR2 from the germline V gene are SGHRS and YFSETQ. Trimming shortened V by 0 bases and J by 4 bases, and 7 bases separated the two germline ends. The CDR3 has 13 residues. In DNA form, the CDR3 reads TGCGCCAGCAGCTTGGTGGGGGGAGAGACCCAGTACTTC. Protein product: CASSLVGGETQYF.

V gene TRBV7-8 combines with J gene TRBJ2-7, with D possibly TRBD2 on 6 matching bases. The CDR3 length is 14 residues. Germline V lookup: CDR1 SGHVS, CDR2 FQNEAQ. Deletions cut 4 bases from V and 4 bases from J, with 14 bases between. The CDR3 bases are TGTGCCAGCAGCTCCCTTCCGGGACTTTACGAGCAGTACTTC. Its protein is CASSSLPGLYEQYF.

This chain joins TRBV7-2 and TRBJ1-2; perhaps TRBD1 as D (6 bases). This CDR3 has 16 amino acids. CDR1 and CDR2 (germline): SGHTA, FQGNSA. Trimming removed 0 bases at V and 8 bases at J, with 19 bases between. The CDR3 DNA reads as TGTGCCAGCAGCTTAGCTTGGAAGAGAATCCAGGGGGGCTACACCTTC. Amino acid sequence: CASSLAWKRIQGGYTF.

The table lists this clone with a few counts. This chain connects TRBV19 to TRBJ2-6; D is ambiguous. Trimming removed 3 bases from V and 2 bases from J, with 8 bases in between. Germline values: CDR1 LNHDA, CDR2 SQIVND (reference sequence). The CDR3 extends over 15 amino acids. CDR3 in DNA: TGTGCCAGTAGTATCATGGGGACTGGGGCCAACGTCCTGACTTTC. Its translation: CASSIMGTGANVLTF.

The rearrangement uses TRBV5-1 and TRBJ2-3; unclear D gene. The V gene lost 4 bases and the J gene lost 3 bases, with 15 bases spanning the gap. The CDR3 spans 15 residues. Germline CDR1 is SGHRS and CDR2 is YFSETQ. The CDR3 region has the DNA TGCGCCAGCAGCAGAAGCGACCCCAGTACAGATACGCAGTATTTT. It is translated as CASSRSDPSTDTQYF.

In its sample, this clone was seen a few times. CDR3 loop: CASSYSAAGEQYF. The CDR3 nucleotides read TGTGCCAGCAGTTACTCGGCAGCCGGAGAGCAGTACTTC. The rearrangement joins TRBV6-5 to TRBJ2-7; D ambiguous. The CDR3 sequence is 13 residues long. Looked up from germline, CDR1 is MNHEY and CDR2 is SVGAGI. With 0 bases removed from V and 7 bases from J, the gap between germline ends came to 10 bases.

The gene calls are TRBV2 and TRBJ1-2; 8 bases fit TRBD1. In germline, CDR1 is SNHLY, CDR2 FYNNEI. The CDR3 is 14 residues long. V shed 7 bases, J shed 8 bases, and the junction held 12 bases outside the gene matches. CDR3 bases: TGTGCCAGCACCTGGGCAGGGGGCGCGGAGGGCTACACCTTC. Its translation is CASTWAGGAEGYTF.

The rearrangement uses TRBV19 and TRBJ1-3; 7 bases match TRBD1. The J segment lost 2 bases and the V segment lost 3 bases, leaving 1 base of the junction unmatched. Germline assignment: CDR1 LNHDA and CDR2 SQIVND (reference sequence). This CDR3 spans 14 amino acids. In nucleotides, the CDR3 is TGTGCCAGTAGTATCAGGGGGGCTGGAAACACCATATATTTT. Translating it yields CASSIRGAGNTIYF.

There are a few counts of this clone. This chain joins TRBV6-5 and TRBJ1-2; TRBD1 agrees at 7 bases. Losses at the gene ends were 6 bases for V and 4 bases for J; bases not matched to a gene: 5. This CDR3 is built from 13 residues. In germline, CDR1 is MNHEY, CDR2 SVGAGI. The CDR3 loop is CASSKGQSYGYTF. The CDR3 coding sequence is TGTGCCAGCAGCAAGGGACAGTCCTATGGCTACACCTTC.

V usage is TRBV27 and J usage is TRBJ1-5; 9 nucleotides align to TRBD1. This CDR3 has 15 amino acids. Germline loops: CDR1 MNHEY, CDR2 SMNVEV (reference sequence). V lost 4 bases, J lost 3 bases, and 4 bases stayed unmatched. CDR3 protein: CASSSGTGYNQPQHF. DNA of the CDR3: TGTGCCAGCAGTTCCGGGACAGGGTACAATCAGCCCCAGCATTTT.

This rearrangement joins TRBV6-6 to TRBJ1-5; D is undetermined. Germline V lookup: CDR1 MNHNY, CDR2 SVGAGI (reference sequence). The germline V and J ends were trimmed by 6 bases and 0 bases, with 12 bases remaining between them. The CDR3 totals 15 residues. This CDR3 is CASSTHYPSNQPQHF. DNA of the CDR3: TGTGCCAGCAGCACGCACTACCCTAGCAATCAGCCCCAGCATTTT.

Turning to this clone: Additional DNA sequences in this sample encode the identical CDR3. The V call is TRBV2, the J call TRBJ2-1; possibly TRBD2 for D (6 bases). CDR3 size: 12 residues. Germline CDR1 reads SNHLY; CDR2 reads FYNNEI. V was cut by 4 bases and J by 7 bases, with 8 bases left in between. CDR3 region: CASSGGGNEQFF. For the CDR3, the DNA is TGTGCCAGCAGTGGTGGAGGGAATGAGCAGTTCTTC. Full variable domain (remainder filled in from reference TRBV2 and TRBJ2-1): EPEVTQTPSHQVTQMGQEVILRCVPISNHLYFYWYRQILGQKVEFLVSFYNNEISEKSEIFDDQFSVERPDGSNFTLKIRSTKLEDSAMYFCASSGGGNEQFFGPGTRLTVL.

This chain joins TRBV7-9 and TRBJ2-3, with D possibly called TRBD1 or TRBD2 (7 bases each). Trimming left V 1 base short and J 5 bases short, with 13 bases between. Germline V lookup: CDR1 SEHNR, CDR2 FQNEAQ (reference sequence). The CDR3 loop spans 15 amino acids. This chain's CDR3 is CASSLGAGDRDTQYF. CDR3 DNA: TGTGCCAGCAGCTTAGGGGCGGGGGACAGAGATACGCAGTATTTT.

This sequence joins TRBV4-2 and TRBJ1-6, with 8 positions matching TRBD1. Looked up from germline, CDR1 is LGHNA and CDR2 is YNFKEQ. This CDR3 is 18 amino acids long. V trimming: 0 bases; J trimming: 1 base; junction bases outside the gene matches: 5. The CDR3 is CASSQDGTGSSYNSPLHF. The CDR3 coding sequence is TGTGCCAGCAGCCAAGATGGGACAGGATCATCCTATAATTCACCCCTCCACTTT.

This chain connects TRBV12-5 to TRBJ2-2, with 7 positions matching TRBD2. The germline CDR1 and CDR2 sequences are LGHNT and FRNRAP. The CDR3 loop spans 15 amino acids. Losses at the gene ends were 0 bases for V and 6 bases for J; bases not matched to a gene: 4. The CDR3 nucleotides read TGTGCTAGTGGTTTGGTACATGGGGGGGCCGGGGAGCTGTTTTTT. This codes for CASGLVHGGAGELFF.

The CDR3 region is CASSELAGVSNEQFF. Written as DNA, the CDR3 is TGTGCCAGCAGCGAACTAGCGGGAGTCTCCAATGAGCAGTTCTTC. The chain joins TRBV9 to TRBJ2-1, with TRBD2 matching 11 bases. CDR1 and CDR2 from the germline V gene are SGDLS and YYNGEE. With V trimmed by 3 bases and J by 6 bases, 5 bases remained unmatched. CDR3 size: 15 residues. Looking up the rest from reference TRBV9 and TRBJ2-1 gives the full variable domain: DSGVTQTPKHLITATGQRVTLRCSPRSGDLSVYWYQQSLDQGLQFLIQYYNGEERAKGNILERFSAQQFPDLHSELNLSSLELGDSALYFCASSELAGVSNEQFFGPGTRLTVL.

The rearrangement joins TRBV4-2 to TRBJ1-1; 7 bases are shared with TRBD1. From germline, CDR1 is LGHNA and CDR2 YNFKEQ. The CDR3 has 15 amino acids. Unmatched junction bases numbered 5, after V lost 3 bases and J lost 1 base. The CDR3 loop reads CASSHQDRRNTEAFF. The DNA of the CDR3 is TGTGCCAGCAGCCACCAGGACAGGAGGAACACTGAAGCTTTCTTT.

Comments on this clone: This same CDR3 is encoded by further DNA sequences in the sample. This chain connects TRBV14 to TRBJ1-4; no clear D gene. V was pared by 1 base and J by 3 bases, with 6 bases between. This CDR3 has 14 amino acids. CDR1 is SGHDN, CDR2 FVKESK, per germline. The CDR3 region has the DNA TGTGCCAGCAGCCAAGGGGGAGCTAATGAAAAACTGTTTTTT. Protein sequence: CASSQGGANEKLFF.

There are a few counts of this clone. The chain combines TRBV5-1 with TRBJ1-6; a weak D match, TRBD1 (6 bases). Trimming left V 4 bases short and J 7 bases short, with 12 bases between. CDR3 length: 14 residues. Germline V lookup: CDR1 SGHRS, CDR2 YFSETQ. The CDR3 sequence is CASSEGGGNSPLHF. CDR3 DNA: TGCGCCAGCAGCGAAGGGGGAGGGAATTCACCCCTCCACTTT.

This chain connects TRBV11-2 to TRBJ2-5, with D possibly matching TRBD2 (7 bases). CDR1 and CDR2 (germline): SGHAT, FQNNGV. V was trimmed by 2 bases and J by 5 bases, leaving 18 bases between them. The CDR3 is 16 residues long. Written as DNA, the CDR3 is TGTGCCAGCAGCTTAAACCCGTGGGGGGGCGGTGAGACCCAGTACTTC. The encoded protein is CASSLNPWGGGETQYF.

The chain employs TRBV4-3 and TRBJ2-1; 9 bases agree with TRBD1. The CDR3 sequence is 15 residues long. Germline CDR1 and CDR2: LGHNA and YSLEER. J was trimmed by 8 bases and V by 4 bases; bases with no gene match: 9. Here the CDR3 DNA reads TGCGCCAGCAGCCCCGGGACAGGGTATTTCCATGAGCAGTTCTTC. Its protein product is CASSPGTGYFHEQFF.

The rearrangement uses TRBV5-6 and TRBJ2-1; perhaps TRBD1 as D (5 bases). Trimming shortened V by 0 bases and J by 13 bases, and 14 bases separated the two germline ends. This CDR3 comprises 13 residues. The germline V gene has CDR1 SGHDT and CDR2 YYEEEE. The CDR3 loop reads CASSLGQLGLQFF. DNA for the CDR3: TGTGCCAGCAGCTTGGGACAGCTTGGGCTTCAGTTCTTC.

The chain employs TRBV11-2 and TRBJ1-1; D remains ambiguous. The germline V gene has CDR1 SGHAT and CDR2 FQNNGV. The CDR3 is 13 amino acids. V lost 5 bases and J lost 5, with 12 bases in between. Here the CDR3 DNA reads TGTGCCAGCAGCACCGGACGGGGTACTGAAGCTTTCTTT. It translates to CASSTGRGTEAFF. The whole variable domain, filled in from reference TRBV11-2 and TRBJ1-1, reads EAGVAQSPRYKIIEKRQSVAFWCNPISGHATLYWYQQILGQGPKLLIQFQNNGVVDDSQLPKDRFSAERLKGVDSTLKIQPAKLEDSAVYLCASSTGRGTEAFFGQGTRLTVV.